This entry lists 11 T cell receptor beta chains sequenced from one sample in a study of blood T cell repertoires in COVID-19. The table came from immunoSEQ multiplex PCR; TCRdb's copy has only in-frame clones and leaves some out. The sample includes 350,000 to 500,000 clones, around nine tenths of them seen just once. The specimen was PBMCs or T cells enriched from blood (not recorded which). These receptors were taken from a woman under 30 who had been exposed to COVID-19.

This chain uses TRBV6-5 with TRBJ1-2; D unclear. CDR3 size: 13 residues. The germline V gene has CDR1 MNHEY and CDR2 SVGAGI. V shed 6 bases and J shed 4 bases, with 12 bases lying between them. The CDR3 DNA reads TGTGCCAGCAGACAGTACCTCACCTATGGCTACACCTTC. It codes for CASRQYLTYGYTF.

The genes are TRBV9 and TRBJ2-3; TRBD1 agrees at 9 bases. Germline CDR1 SGDLS, CDR2 YYNGEE. The CDR3 sequence is 19 residues long. Trimming at V came to 3 bases and at J to 1 base, leaving 15 bases not matched to a gene. The CDR3 protein is CASSEVRDRAPKGTDTQYF. CDR3 coding DNA: TGTGCCAGCAGCGAAGTCCGGGACAGGGCTCCGAAGGGCACAGATACGCAGTATTTT.

The V gene is TRBV14, the J gene TRBJ2-7, with TRBD1 as a possible D gene (6 bases). Between the trimmed V and J ends, which lost 5 bases and 1 base, there was a span of 12 bases. The CDR3 has 14 residues. Per germline, CDR1 SGHDN and CDR2 FVKESK. CDR3 sequence: CASSERRGSYEQYF. For the CDR3, the DNA is TGTGCCAGCAGCGAAAGAAGGGGGTCCTACGAGCAGTACTTC.

The sample holds one count of this clone. J is TRBJ2-1 and V is TRBV28, with 14 positions matching TRBD2. The CDR3 runs to 17 residues. Per the germline V gene, CDR1 is MDHEN and CDR2 is SYDVKM. After removal of 3 bases from V and 5 bases from J, the junction contained 6 bases not matched to a gene. CDR3 in amino acids: CASSFGTSGSNNNEQFF. The CDR3 coding sequence is TGTGCCAGCAGTTTCGGGACTAGCGGGAGCAATAACAATGAGCAGTTCTTC.

The rearrangement links TRBV28 to TRBJ2-7; D is perhaps TRBD2 (6 bases). The CDR3 spans 15 residues. The germline V gene encodes CDR1 MDHEN and CDR2 SYDVKM. Trimming shortened V by 3 bases and J by 5 bases, and 17 bases separated the two germline ends. CDR3 residues: CASSFMGLNGDEQYF. CDR3 nucleotides: TGTGCCAGCAGTTTCATGGGACTCAATGGAGACGAGCAGTACTTC. The full variable domain, completed using reference TRBV28 and TRBJ2-7, is DVKVTQSSRYLVKRTGEKVFLECVQDMDHENMFWYRQDPGLGLRLIYFSYDVKMKEKGDIPEGYSVSREKKERFSLILESASTNQTSMYLCASSFMGLNGDEQYFGPGTRLTVT.

This clone was seen a few times. The V and J genes are TRBV25-1 and TRBJ1-1; no clear D gene. Looked up from germline, CDR1 is MGHDK and CDR2 is SYGVNS. The CDR3 length is 14 residues. V was cut by 5 bases and J by 1 base, with 11 bases left in between. The CDR3, as DNA: TGTGCCAGCAGTCTTCGACTGGAGAACACTGAAGCTTTCTTT. Protein sequence: CASSLRLENTEAFF.

V gene TRBV21-1 combines with J gene TRBJ2-7; the table calls TRBD1, which could not be checked here. TRBV21-1 is labeled a pseudogene. This CDR3 spans 14 amino acids. CDR3 amino acids: CASSKGQGLYEQYF. The CDR3 coding sequence is TGTGCCAGCAGCAAAGGGCAGGGGCTCTACGAGCAGTACTTC.

V is TRBV7-9 and J is TRBJ2-5; D possibly corresponds to TRBD1 (5 bases). V lost 2 bases to trimming and J lost 4 bases, with 11 bases between them. The CDR3 contains 14 residues. Germline V CDR1 and CDR2: SEHNR, FQNEAQ (reference sequence). The CDR3: CASSLRAGSETQYF. The CDR3, as DNA: TGTGCCAGCAGCTTAAGGGCAGGGTCAGAGACCCAGTACTTC.

The gene calls are TRBV5-6 and TRBJ2-7; D is possibly TRBD1 (5 bases). V lost 4 bases to trimming and J lost 1 base, with 15 bases between them. The CDR3 sequence is 15 residues long. The germline CDR1 and CDR2 sequences are SGHDT and YYEEEE. CDR3 nucleotides: TGTGCCAGCAGCCATAGGGGTGTTGGATCCTACGAGCAGTACTTC. Translation: CASSHRGVGSYEQYF. The full variable domain, in which reference TRBV5-6 and TRBJ2-7 provide the parts outside the CDR3, is DAGVTQSPTHLIKTRGQQVTLRCSPKSGHDTVSWYQQALGQGPQFIFQYYEEEERQRGNFPDRFSGHQFPNYSSELNVNALLLGDSALYLCASSHRGVGSYEQYFGPGTRLTVT.

The chain recombines TRBV10-2 with TRBJ2-3, with D perhaps TRBD2 (6 bases). There are 15 residues in the CDR3. V was trimmed by 4 bases and J by 0 bases, leaving 11 bases between them. Germline-derived CDR1 and CDR2 are WSHSY and SAAADI. CDR3 region: CASSGKGTSTDTQYF. CDR3 bases: TGCGCCAGCAGTGGGAAAGGGACTAGCACAGATACGCAGTATTTT.

This sequence joins TRBV5-8 and TRBJ1-5; 8 bases align to TRBD1. Germline lookup yields CDR1 SGHTS and CDR2 YDEGEE. This CDR3 is built from 17 residues. The J segment lost 4 bases and the V segment lost 1 base, leaving 10 bases of the junction unmatched. The CDR3 region has the DNA TGTGCCAGCAGCTTGCGGCAGGGGGCCTGGGATAATCAGCCCCAGCATTTT. This codes for CASSLRQGAWDNQPQHF.